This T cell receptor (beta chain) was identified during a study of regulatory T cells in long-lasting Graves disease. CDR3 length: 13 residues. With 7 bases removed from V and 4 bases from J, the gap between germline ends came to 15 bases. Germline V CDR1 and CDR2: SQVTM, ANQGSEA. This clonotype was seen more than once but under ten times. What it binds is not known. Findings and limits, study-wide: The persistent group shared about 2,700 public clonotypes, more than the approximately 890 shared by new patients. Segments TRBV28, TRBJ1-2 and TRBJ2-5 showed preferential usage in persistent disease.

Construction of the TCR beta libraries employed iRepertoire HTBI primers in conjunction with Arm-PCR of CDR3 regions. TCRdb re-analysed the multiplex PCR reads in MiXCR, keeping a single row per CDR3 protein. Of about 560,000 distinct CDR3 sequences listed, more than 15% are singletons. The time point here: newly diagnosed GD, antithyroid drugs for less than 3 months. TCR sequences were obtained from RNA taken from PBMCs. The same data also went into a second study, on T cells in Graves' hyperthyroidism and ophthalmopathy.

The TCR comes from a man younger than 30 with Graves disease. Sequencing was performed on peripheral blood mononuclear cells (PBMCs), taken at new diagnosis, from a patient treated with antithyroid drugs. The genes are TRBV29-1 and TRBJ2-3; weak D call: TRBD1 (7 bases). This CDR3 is CSAGGQGADTQYF. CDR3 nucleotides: TGCAGCGCTGGGGGGCAGGGGGCAGATACGCAGTATTTT.